This section outlines one TCR beta chain sequence together with its context. V lost 1 base and J lost 6, with 13 bases in between. There are 14 residues in the CDR3. Per germline, CDR1 LGHNA and CDR2 YNFKEQ. This sample is part of a study of T cells in Graves' hyperthyroidism and ophthalmopathy. The source material, RNA transcripts, was used to amplify TCR beta CDR3 regions. Primed by the HTBI set, a first-round RT-PCR was run on the TCR CDR3. Each CDR3 protein is one row after TCRdb ran MiXCR on the multiplex PCR reads. The sample contains about 290,000 distinct CDR3 sequences, about 19% of which appear only once.

This chain uses TRBV4-2 with TRBJ2-7; tentative D call: TRBD2 (6 bases). The receptor was derived from a man between 50 and 59 years old with Graves' ophthalmopathy. The material sequenced was blood. The CDR3 nucleotides are TGTGCCAGCAGCCAAGTGGGGGGTTCGGGCGAGCAGTACTTC. Protein sequence: CASSQVGGSGEQYF.